This TCR beta chain was recorded in a study of blood T cells in healthy people across ages. Concerning this clonotype itself: Its target is unknown.

Primers used in a second PCR of roughly 7 to 11 cycles were a sample-barcoded 5' primer and a J-beta primer mix. One entry per CDR3 protein, called by TCRdb with MiXCR from the 5' RACE reads. The sample records around 1.7 million distinct CDR3 sequences, approximately 28% being singletons. General observations from the study: Observed TCR beta diversity per million T cells went down as age went up. This fall followed a roughly linear course with age.

The sequenced sample was blood. The clonotype originates from a woman aged 25 to 39 in good health.

As DNA, the CDR3 is TGTGCCAGCGGGAAAGGGGGCACAGATACGCAGTATTTT. Protein: CASGKGGTDTQYF. This chain uses TRBV28 with TRBJ2-3; a possible D gene is TRBD1 (5 bases). The V gene lost 8 bases and the J gene lost 1 base, with 10 bases spanning the gap. This CDR3 is 13 amino acids long. Germline values: CDR1 MDHEN, CDR2 SYDVKM.